The present T cell receptor (beta chain) was sequenced within a study of early stage breast cancer tumors. Across the whole study: Most of the 16 invasive tumors were ER+, PR+ and HER2-. Among around 12 ER+/PR+/HER2- tumors, eight were ductal, four lobular. Whole-study results and caveats: Functional markers like CD4, CD8 and FOXP3 were missed in bulk sequencing.

The CDR3 is 13 residues long. The germline CDR1 and CDR2 sequences are SGDLS and YYNGEE. The V gene lost 4 bases and the J gene lost 0 bases, with 4 bases spanning the gap. Each sample had two DNA replicates, about 0.47 ug blood or approximately 1.5 ug tissue. Data came from immunoSEQ multiplex PCR; TCRdb stores just in-frame clones and leaves some out. The data hold about 51,000 clones, with around 80% observed a single time. A word on this clone: Its antigen is not known.

This clonotype was sampled from a person in their 40s with breast cancer. Sample: blood. This chain uses TRBV9 with TRBJ2-2; D uncertain. The CDR3 is CASSPANTGELFF. Written as DNA, the CDR3 is TGTGCCAGCAGCCCCGCGAACACCGGGGAGCTGTTTTTT.